What follows are 10 T cell receptor beta chains derived from one specimen sequenced in a study of spatial heterogeneity in lung cancer (dated 2019 in TCRdb). In light of the paper, this sample's time point label describes: sample taken at primary tumor resection. For TCR sequencing, whole RNA was extracted from tumor and nontumor lung tissue, or from cryopreserved PBMC samples, and no cell sorting was done. Preparation of the library involved 5' RACE. TCRdb names NextSeq 500 as the instrument used. Through fastp at Q25 and MiXCR, TCRdb rebuilt clones from the public reads, retaining in-frame beta chains. Merged by CDR3 protein, the rows form single entries marked with the most common genes and DNA. The sample table shows 6,500 or so distinct CDR3 sequences, and approximately 7% are seen once. Jointly, the top ten make up more than 60% of the sample. The sample here was PBMCs, taken at surgery. Every receptor here comes from a male donor with early-stage non-small cell lung cancer.

This clonotype was seen many times. The library was built for alpha chains, so this beta chain is an off-target read and its size means little. The chain carries TRBV11-2 and TRBJ2-3, with 7 bases that match TRBD2. CDR3 length: 15 amino acids. The ends lost 3 bases at V and 1 base at J; junction bases unmatched: 4. The V gene's germline CDR1 is SGHAT and CDR2 FQNNGV. The CDR3 protein is CASSFSGLGTDTQYF. As DNA, the CDR3 is TGTGCCAGCAGCTTTTCCGGACTAGGCACAGATACGCAGTATTTT.

This clonotype was seen many times. This beta chain is a stray sequence in a library constructed for alpha chains; its clone size is not meaningful. This rearrangement joins TRBV15 to TRBJ2-3; D is uncertain. Germline V gives CDR1 LNHNV, CDR2 YYDKDF (reference sequence). Trimming pared 5 bases from V and 2 bases from J, leaving 8 bases between. This CDR3 contains 13 residues. CDR3 bases: TGTGCCACCAGCCTCATAACCACAGATACGCAGTATTTT. This sequence encodes CATSLITTDTQYF.

At least ten counts were recorded for this clonotype. Found in a library prepared for alpha chains, this beta chain is an off-target read, and its abundance has little meaning. The rearrangement links TRBV27 to TRBJ1-4; TRBD1 matches 7 bases. Germline-derived CDR1 and CDR2 are MNHEY and SMNVEV (reference sequence). The V and J ends lost 3 bases and 4 bases, in that order; junction bases with no gene match: 11. CDR3 length: 17 residues. The CDR3 DNA reads TGTGCCAGCAGTTTGGTTCTTCAGGGGGGGAGTAATGAAAAACTGTTTTTT. Translation: CASSLVLQGGSNEKLFF.

This clonotype was recorded at least ten times. Since it is a stray read in a library aimed at alpha chains, this beta chain has a size that is not meaningful. The genes are TRBV6-6 and TRBJ1-1, with 7 bases that match TRBD1. V was pared by 5 bases and J by 1 base, with 7 bases of the junction left unmatched. The CDR3 is 15 amino acids. In germline, CDR1 is MNHNY, CDR2 SVGAGI (reference sequence). The CDR3 sequence is CASSTTGAGNTEAFF. CDR3 bases: TGTGCCAGCAGTACCACAGGGGCAGGGAACACTGAAGCTTTCTTT.

As concerns this clonotype: This beta chain turned up in a library designed for alpha chains; as an off-target read, its abundance says little. The CDR3 coding sequence is TGTGCCAGCAGCTTGACAGGACCTTTAACAGATACGCAGTATTTT. This encodes CASSLTGPLTDTQYF. The chain carries TRBV7-8 and TRBJ2-3; possible D gene TRBD1, 6 bases. The V gene lost 3 bases and the J gene lost 3 bases, with 13 bases spanning the gap. Germline V gene sequence: CDR1 SGHVS, CDR2 FQNEAQ. This CDR3 is built from 15 residues.

About this clonotype: This beta chain is off target for a library built for alpha chains, so its abundance means little. The V call is TRBV11-2, the J call TRBJ2-7, with 7 positions matching TRBD2. The CDR3 loop spans 16 amino acids. Germline loops: CDR1 SGHAT, CDR2 FQNNGV. V shed 4 bases and J 0 bases; nucleotides not matched to a gene: 9. The CDR3 nucleotides read TGTGCCAGCAGCTCCTGGAAGGGAGGGAGCTCCTACGAGCAGTACTTC. Amino acids: CASSSWKGGSSYEQYF.

This clonotype was observed at least ten times. This beta chain turned up in a library designed for alpha chains; as an off-target read, its abundance says little. The chain joins TRBV11-2 to TRBJ1-1, with TRBD1 as a possible D gene (6 bases). V lost 2 bases and J lost 0, with 13 bases in between. The CDR3 covers 16 residues. Germline assignment: CDR1 SGHAT and CDR2 FQNNGV. The CDR3 region is CASSLLSGAMNTEAFF. DNA for the CDR3: TGTGCCAGCAGCTTATTATCAGGGGCTATGAACACTGAAGCTTTCTTT. Full variable domain (missing parts from reference TRBV11-2 and TRBJ1-1): EAGVAQSPRYKIIEKRQSVAFWCNPISGHATLYWYQQILGQGPKLLIQFQNNGVVDDSQLPKDRFSAERLKGVDSTLKIQPAKLEDSAVYLCASSLLSGAMNTEAFFGQGTRLTVV.

This clonotype qualifies as medium-sized. This beta chain lies outside the target of a library built for alpha chains; its clone size means little. This chain connects TRBV27 to TRBJ1-5, with 7 bases that match TRBD1. The CDR3 runs to 15 residues. V dropped 6 bases and J dropped 0; count of bases not matched to a gene: 5. CDR1 and CDR2 from the germline V gene are MNHEY and SMNVEV (reference sequence). The CDR3 nucleotides read TGTGCCAGCAGGAGCGGGACAGCTAGCAATCAGCCCCAGCATTTT. Translating it yields CASRSGTASNQPQHF.

In its sample, this clonotype was seen many times. Since the CDR3 does not end with the conserved phenylalanine or tryptophan, this likely comes from a read error. The DNA is left out, because the CDR3 cannot be placed on it with certainty; the CDR3 is given as TCRdb lists it. Because the library targeted alpha chains, this beta chain is an off-target read whose size means little. The rearrangement joins TRBV20-1 to TRBJ1-1. The CDR3 comprises 9 residues, both ends counted. Per the germline V gene, CDR1 is DFQATT and CDR2 is SNEGSKA (reference sequence). CDR3 in amino acids: CSAGNTPPL.

This clonotype has ten or more counts. Because this beta chain is a stray read in a library intended to capture alpha chains, its abundance should not be given much weight. The chain carries TRBV6-5 and TRBJ2-3; D remains ambiguous. The CDR3 contains 13 residues. Germline V gene sequence: CDR1 MNHEY, CDR2 SVGAGI. The ends were cut back, 5 bases at V and 3 bases at J, with 9 bases in the middle. CDR3 sequence reads: CASSQRPTDTQYF. The DNA of the CDR3 is TGTGCCAGCAGTCAACGCCCGACAGATACGCAGTATTTT.